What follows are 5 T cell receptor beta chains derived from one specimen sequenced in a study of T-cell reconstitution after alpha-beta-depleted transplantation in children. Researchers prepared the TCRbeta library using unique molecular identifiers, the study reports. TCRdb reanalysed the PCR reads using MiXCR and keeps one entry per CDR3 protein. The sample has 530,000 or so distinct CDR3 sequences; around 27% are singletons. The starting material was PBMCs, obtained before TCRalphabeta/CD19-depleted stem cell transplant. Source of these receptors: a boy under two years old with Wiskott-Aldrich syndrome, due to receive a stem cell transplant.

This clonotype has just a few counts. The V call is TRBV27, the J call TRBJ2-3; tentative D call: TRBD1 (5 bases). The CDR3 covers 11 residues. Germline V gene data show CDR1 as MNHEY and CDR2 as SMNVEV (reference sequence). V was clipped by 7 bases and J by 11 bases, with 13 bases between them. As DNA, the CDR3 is TGTGCCAGCAAACGGCGAGACAGGCAGTATTTT. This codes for CASKRRDRQYF.

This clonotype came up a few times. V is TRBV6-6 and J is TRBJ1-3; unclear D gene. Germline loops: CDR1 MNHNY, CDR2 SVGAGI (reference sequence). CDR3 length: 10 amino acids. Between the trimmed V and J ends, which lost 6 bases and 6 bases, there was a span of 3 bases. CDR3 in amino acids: CASSSNTIYF. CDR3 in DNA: TGTGCCAGCAGCTCAAACACCATATATTTT.

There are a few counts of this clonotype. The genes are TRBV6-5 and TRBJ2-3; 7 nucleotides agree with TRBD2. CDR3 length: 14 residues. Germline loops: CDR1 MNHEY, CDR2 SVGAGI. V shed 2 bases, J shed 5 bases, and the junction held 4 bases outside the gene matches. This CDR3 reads CASSYRPSGDTQYF. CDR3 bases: TGTGCCAGCAGTTACAGGCCTAGCGGAGATACGCAGTATTTT.

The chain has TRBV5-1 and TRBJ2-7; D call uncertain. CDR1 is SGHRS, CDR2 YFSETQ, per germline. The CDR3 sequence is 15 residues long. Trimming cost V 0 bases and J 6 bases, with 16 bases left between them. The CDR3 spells CASSLAGIHWGEQYF. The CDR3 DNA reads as TGCGCCAGCAGCTTGGCAGGCATCCACTGGGGCGAGCAGTACTTC.

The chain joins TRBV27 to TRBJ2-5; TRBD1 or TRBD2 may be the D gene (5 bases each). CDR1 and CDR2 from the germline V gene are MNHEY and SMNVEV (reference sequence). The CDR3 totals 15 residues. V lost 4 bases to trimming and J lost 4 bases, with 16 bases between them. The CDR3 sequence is CASSWFGRDGETQYF. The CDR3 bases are TGTGCCAGCAGTTGGTTCGGAAGGGACGGAGAGACCCAGTACTTC.